These 16 T cell receptor beta chains came from one sample sequenced in a study of cytomegalovirus exposure and HLA in healthy donors. The PCR ran on 60 Vbeta and 13 Jbeta primers. Some clones are missing from TCRdb's copy, which holds only in-frame ones; the method was immunoSEQ multiplex PCR. The table records fewer than 200,000 clones, around 80% of them present only once. The sequenced sample consisted of PBMCs. Every receptor here comes from a woman aged 45 to 65 in good health and CMV-seropositive.

This chain links TRBV6-4 with TRBJ1-1; TRBD1 aligns across 10 bases. The CDR3 covers 15 residues. The germline gives CDR1 MRHNA, CDR2 SNTAGT. Trimming took 4 bases from V and 9 from J; bases not matched to a gene: 11. In nucleotides, the CDR3 is TGTGCCAGCAGTGCGAACTCCGGGACAGGGGAGAAAGCTTTCTTT. Amino acid sequence: CASSANSGTGEKAFF.

The chain has TRBV18 and TRBJ1-1, with D possibly matching TRBD1 (6 bases). V was shortened by 4 bases and J by 1 base, with 16 bases between the two germline ends. The CDR3 extends over 16 amino acids. CDR1 is KGHSH and CDR2 is LQKENI in the germline V gene. As DNA, the CDR3 is TGTGCCAGCTCACGCTCATCTCAACAGGGGAACACTGAAGCTTTCTTT. Its translation is CASSRSSQQGNTEAFF.

The chain is built from TRBV9 and TRBJ2-5; D not certain. The V end lost 0 bases, the J end lost 5 bases, and 5 bases lay between the germline ends. The CDR3 loop spans 12 amino acids. Germline CDR1 SGDLS, CDR2 YYNGEE. The CDR3, as DNA: TGTGCCAGCAGCGTAGCTACGGAGACCCAGTACTTC. Translation gives CASSVATETQYF.

J is TRBJ2-7 and V is TRBV7-9; 11 bases map to TRBD1. The CDR3 is made up of 14 amino acids. Germline CDR1 reads SEHNR; CDR2 reads FQNEAQ (reference sequence). The V and J ends lost 5 bases and 2 bases, in that order; junction bases with no gene match: 2. CDR3 residues: CASSRTGGAYEQYF. CDR3 nucleotides: TGTGCCAGCAGCCGGACAGGGGGCGCCTACGAGCAGTACTTC.

This sequence joins TRBV4-2 and TRBJ1-3, with TRBD1 identical over 8 bases. CDR1 LGHNA and CDR2 YNFKEQ come from the germline V gene. Trimming took 1 base from V and 4 from J; bases not matched to a gene: 6. This CDR3 is 16 amino acids long. The chain's CDR3 is CASSQVPRQGGNTIYF. In DNA, the CDR3 is TGTGCCAGCAGCCAAGTCCCGCGACAGGGGGGAAACACCATATATTTT.

The chain joins TRBV11-2 to TRBJ2-1, with no clear D. The CDR3 has 11 residues. V was cut by 2 bases and J by 8 bases, with 4 bases left in between. Germline CDR1 and CDR2: SGHAT and FQNNGV. CDR3 in DNA: TGTGCCAGCAGCTTAATCGATGAGCAGTTCTTC. Amino acid sequence: CASSLIDEQFF.

The V call is TRBV11-2, the J call TRBJ1-2, with 8 nucleotides matching TRBD1. V was pared by 5 bases and J by 5 bases, with 4 bases of the junction left unmatched. CDR1 and CDR2 (germline): SGHAT, FQNNGV. This CDR3 has 13 amino acids. The CDR3 DNA reads TGTGCCAGCAGCCGCAGGGGGCTATATGGCTACACCTTC. Amino acid sequence: CASSRRGLYGYTF.

This chain connects TRBV2 to TRBJ2-2; TRBD2 might be the D (5 bases). V gave up 7 bases and J gave up 4 bases, with 7 bases separating them. The germline CDR1 and CDR2 sequences are SNHLY and FYNNEI. The CDR3 spans 12 residues. The CDR3 loop is CASTGFTGELFF. CDR3 DNA: TGTGCCAGCACGGGGTTCACCGGGGAGCTGTTTTTT.

The genes are TRBV6-6 and TRBJ1-2; 7 positions match TRBD1. Trimming took 2 bases from V and 8 from J; bases not matched to a gene: 5. There are 13 residues in the CDR3. From germline, CDR1 is MNHNY and CDR2 SVGAGI (reference sequence). In DNA, the CDR3 is TGTGCCAGCAGTTACGGGACAGCCTGGGGCTACACCTTC. Protein product: CASSYGTAWGYTF.

A word on this clone: Germline is not matched at one junction end, which may reflect a read error. V is TRBV5-1 and J is TRBJ2-3, with 9 positions matching TRBD1. In germline, CDR1 is SGHRS, CDR2 YFSETQ. The CDR3 length is 17 residues. The CDR3 region is CASSLGLQGAFADAQYF. The CDR3 DNA follows: TGCGCCAGCAGCTTGGGCCTACAGGGGGCGTTCGCAGATGCGCAGTATTTT.

The chain is built from TRBV6-1 and TRBJ1-5; the D gene is possibly TRBD1 (5 bases). The germline V gene has CDR1 MNHNS and CDR2 SASEGT. V shed 6 bases and J shed 7 bases, with 19 bases lying between them. This CDR3 has 15 residues. CDR3 coding DNA: TGTGCCAGCAGCCCCTCCGACTTTCAGGGACAGCCCCAGCATTTT. It specifies CASSPSDFQGQPQHF.

This clone has a single count. The genes are TRBV4-1 and TRBJ1-2; 10 bases agree with TRBD1. Trimming at V came to 2 bases and at J to 3 bases, leaving 12 bases not matched to a gene. CDR3 length equals 18 residues. Germline CDR1 is MGHRA and CDR2 is YSYEKL. The CDR3 is CASSQRWSTGGEDYGYTF. CDR3 DNA sequence: TGCGCCAGCAGCCAAAGATGGTCGACAGGGGGCGAAGACTATGGCTACACCTTC.

V usage is TRBV4-3 and J usage is TRBJ1-2, with 10 bases identical to TRBD1. V shed 3 bases and J 1 base; nucleotides not matched to a gene: 14. The CDR3 covers 19 residues. CDR1 is LGHNA, CDR2 YSLEER, per germline. CDR3 protein: CASSQGLPGQGIDNYGYTF. For the CDR3, the DNA is TGCGCCAGCAGCCAGGGCCTTCCGGGACAGGGGATTGATAACTATGGCTACACCTTC.

The rearrangement links TRBV4-2 to TRBJ2-7, with a tentative D call TRBD2 (5 bases). The CDR3 runs to 15 residues. Deletions cut 4 bases from V and 0 bases from J, with 13 bases between. Germline loops: CDR1 LGHNA, CDR2 YNFKEQ. CDR3 sequence reads: CASSLFGDSSYEQYF. The CDR3 DNA reads as TGTGCCAGCAGCCTCTTCGGGGATAGCTCCTACGAGCAGTACTTC.

Comments on this clone: Since no conserved phenylalanine or tryptophan closes the CDR3, a read error is the likely cause. The rearrangement links TRBV7-9 to TRBJ1-1, with D uncertain. The CDR3 length is 12 residues. Germline V gene sequence: CDR1 SEHNR, CDR2 FQNEAQ (reference sequence). CDR3 region: CSSSPGVGEAFL. The CDR3 DNA is TGTTCCAGCAGCCCCGGGGTGGGCGAAGCTTTCCTT.

The chain links TRBV6-6 to TRBJ2-3; D is undetermined. This CDR3 comprises 16 residues. Germline CDR1 MNHNY, CDR2 SVGAGI (reference sequence). V was clipped by 0 bases and J by 0 bases, with 10 bases between them. The CDR3 DNA reads TGTGCCAGCAGTTACTCGAGTTCGACTAGCACAGATACGCAGTATTTT. Its translation: CASSYSSSTSTDTQYF.